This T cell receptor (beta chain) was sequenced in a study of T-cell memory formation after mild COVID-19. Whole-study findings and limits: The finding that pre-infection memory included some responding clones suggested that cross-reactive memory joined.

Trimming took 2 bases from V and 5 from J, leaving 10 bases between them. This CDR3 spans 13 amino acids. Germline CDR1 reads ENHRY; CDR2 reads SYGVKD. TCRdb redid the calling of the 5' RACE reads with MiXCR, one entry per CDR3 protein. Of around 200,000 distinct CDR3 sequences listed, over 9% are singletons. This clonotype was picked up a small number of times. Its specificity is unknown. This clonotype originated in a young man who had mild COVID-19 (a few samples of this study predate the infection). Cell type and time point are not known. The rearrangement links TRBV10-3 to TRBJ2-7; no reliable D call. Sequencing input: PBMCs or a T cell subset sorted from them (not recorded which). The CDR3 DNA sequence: TGTGCCATCAGTGAGAGTCGGTTCGACGAGCAGTACTTC. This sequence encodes CAISESRFDEQYF.